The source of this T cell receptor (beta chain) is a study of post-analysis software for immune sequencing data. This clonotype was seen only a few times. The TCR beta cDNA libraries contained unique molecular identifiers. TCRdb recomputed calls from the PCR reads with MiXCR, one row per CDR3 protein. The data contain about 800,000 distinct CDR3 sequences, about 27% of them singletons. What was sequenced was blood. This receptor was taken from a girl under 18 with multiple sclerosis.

CDR3 region: CASSFRKQGSGANVLTF. Here the CDR3 DNA reads TGCGCCAGCAGCTTTAGGAAACAGGGCTCTGGGGCCAACGTCCTGACTTTC. The V and J genes are TRBV5-1 and TRBJ2-6; a possible D gene is TRBD1 (6 bases). The CDR3 sequence is 17 residues long. Germline V gene data show CDR1 as SGHRS and CDR2 as YFSETQ. V gave up 2 bases and J gave up 0 bases, with 12 bases separating them.